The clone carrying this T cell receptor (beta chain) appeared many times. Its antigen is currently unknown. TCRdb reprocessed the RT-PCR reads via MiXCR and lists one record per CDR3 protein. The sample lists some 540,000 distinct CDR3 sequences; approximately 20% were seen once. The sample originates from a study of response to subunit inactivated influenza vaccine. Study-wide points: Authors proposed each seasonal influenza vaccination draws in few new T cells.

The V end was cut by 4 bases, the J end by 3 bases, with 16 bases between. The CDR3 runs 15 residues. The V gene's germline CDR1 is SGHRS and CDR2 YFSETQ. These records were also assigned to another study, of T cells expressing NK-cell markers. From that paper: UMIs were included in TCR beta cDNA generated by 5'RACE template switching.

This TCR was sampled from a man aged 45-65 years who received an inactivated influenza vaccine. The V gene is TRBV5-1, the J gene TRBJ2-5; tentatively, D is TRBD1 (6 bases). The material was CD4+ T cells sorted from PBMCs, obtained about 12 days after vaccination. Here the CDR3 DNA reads TGCGCCAGCAGCCCGTCGGACAGAACGAAAGAGACCCAGTACTTC. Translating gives CASSPSDRTKETQYF.